Presented here are 6 T cell receptor beta chains from one specimen sequenced in a study of MAIT cells during Salmonella Paratyphi A infection. Time point reported: healthy control second sampling, 21 days after first. Valpha7.2+ CD161+ T cells were sorted by flow cytometry as MAIT cells. TCRdb reanalysed the 5' RACE reads using MiXCR and keeps one entry per CDR3 protein. The repertoire holds 300 or so distinct CDR3 sequences, roughly a third seen once, with about 85% in the top ten. Sequenced sample: MAIT cells from PBMCs. Every receptor here comes from an adult in good health.

The chain has TRBV6-2 or TRBV6-3 and TRBJ2-7; D is possibly TRBD1 (6 bases). Trimming removed 2 bases at V and 3 bases at J, with 8 bases between. CDR1 is MNHEY, CDR2 SVGEGT, per germline. This CDR3 is built from 13 residues. CDR3 sequence (DNA): TGTGCCAGCAGTTACCAGGGGCTCTACGAGCAGTACTTC. Translated, it gives CASSYQGLYEQYF.

This clonotype turned up a few times. This chain connects TRBV4-2 to TRBJ1-1; D possibly corresponds to TRBD1 (5 bases). CDR3 length: 13 amino acids. CDR1 and CDR2 (germline): LGHNA, YNFKEQ. V was cut by 3 bases and J by 4 bases, with 9 bases left in between. CDR3 nucleotides: TGTGCCAGCAGCCAGGGGGGTTCCACTGAAGCTTTCTTT. It specifies CASSQGGSTEAFF.

This sequence joins TRBV4-3 and TRBJ2-1; TRBD2 is a possible D gene (6 bases). The CDR3 runs to 16 residues. CDR1 LGHNA and CDR2 YSLEER come from the germline V gene. The V end was cut by 4 bases, the J end by 4 bases, with 17 bases between. Here the CDR3 reads CASSPAVAGSYNEQFF. DNA of the CDR3: TGCGCCAGCAGCCCCGCTGTGGCGGGGTCATACAATGAGCAGTTCTTC.

About this clonotype itself: Compared with germline, one end of the junction differs, possibly owing to a read error. This rearrangement joins TRBV4-2 to TRBJ2-7, with 9 nucleotides matching TRBD2. CDR1 and CDR2 from the germline V gene are LGHNA and YNFKEQ. The CDR3 has 15 residues. DNA for the CDR3: TGTACCAGCAGCGCCCGGACTAGCGAGGTAAATGAGCAGTACTTC. Amino acid sequence: CTSSARTSEVNEQYF.

Comment on this clonotype: A clone one base away is much larger, so this may be a read error. The chain employs TRBV29-1 and TRBJ2-2; 7 nucleotides match TRBD1. In germline, CDR1 is SQVTM, CDR2 ANQGSEA. This CDR3 is built from 15 residues. The CDR3 bases are TGCAGCGTAAAGGATAGCGACAGGGACACCGGGGAGCTGTGTTTT. This sequence encodes CSVKDSDRDTGELCF.

The chain links TRBV20-1 to TRBJ1-1, with 8 nucleotides matching TRBD1. J was trimmed by 3 bases and V by 3 bases; bases with no gene match: 0. CDR3 length: 12 amino acids. In germline, CDR1 is DFQATT, CDR2 SNEGSKA (reference sequence). CDR3 region: CSARTGDTEAFF. In DNA form, the CDR3 reads TGCAGTGCTAGGACAGGGGACACTGAAGCTTTCTTT.